This T cell receptor (beta chain) was captured in a study of follicular helper T cells after annual influenza vaccination. General study results and limits: Rare clonotypes were missed; only about 10-22% of cells gave TCRB.

This CDR3 comprises 14 residues. With V trimmed by 0 bases and J by 7 bases, 4 bases remained unmatched. CDR1 and CDR2 from the germline V gene are ENHRY and SYGVKD. Comments on this clone: Its antigen is as yet unknown.

The time point denotes: 2015-2016 season, 7 days after influenza vaccination. Some clones are missing from TCRdb's copy, which holds only in-frame ones; the method was immunoSEQ multiplex PCR. The repertoire includes some 9,600 clones, approximately 81% of them detected once, and about 0.5% sits in the top ten. The specimen was CXCR5+ CD38- circulating T follicular helper cells from blood, collected 7 days after influenza vaccination. Described subset: circulating Tfh, non-naive CD4+CXCR5+PD-1+ (ICOS+CD38+ or ICOS-CD38-). V is TRBV10-3 and J is TRBJ1-1, with 8 nucleotides matching TRBD1. The clonotype originates from an adult who received the influenza vaccine. In DNA, the CDR3 is TGTGCCATCAGTGAGTCGACAGGGGAGGATGAAGCTTTCTTT. Its protein product is CAISESTGEDEAFF.